This T cell receptor beta chain was documented in a study of beta chain features in type 1 diabetes (dated by TCRdb to 2016 to 2019). Describing the broader study: Patients and healthy donors did not differ in mean age, gender distribution, total cell number or subset yield. In the study, TCRB repertoires of sorted circulating CD4+ T cell subsets from recently diagnosed type 1 diabetes patients were compared with those of matched healthy donors. Whereas all 30 or so donors provided naive and central memory subsets, regulatory and stem cell-like memory subsets were isolated from just 8 patients and roughly 8 healthy donors. A total of 107,917,701 sorted cells were examined across all samples, and the number of cells per subset was strongly correlated with RNA yield.

The entire isolated RNA was reverse transcribed using the High Capacity cDNA Reverse Transcription Kit, and thus expressed TCRB transcripts were sequenced. Deep immunoSEQ sequencing was performed on naive, central memory and regulatory T cell samples, with an average of approximately 3.9 million total reads per sample. Sorted cells were lysed in RLT buffer and RNA was extracted with DNase-treated RNeasy Micro or Mini kits, depending on cell number. To prevent cross-contamination, every cell subset was processed on its own, while patient and healthy donor samples were processed together. Using the immunoSEQ multiplex PCR, TCRB sequences were amplified from cDNA into 87-bp fragments spanning the CDR3 region. Sequencing of the amplicons was done on the Illumina HiSeq platform. Under the source paper's analysis protocol: PCR bias was computationally corrected using synthetic template baselines, reads within Hamming distance 2 were collapsed, and singletons that could not be merged were discarded. Reads were aligned against IMGT to assign V, D and J genes, CDR3 length and insertions or deletions at six rearrangement sites. Within each subset, clonotype counts were normalized to the number of sorted cells before true diversity and Gini coefficients were calculated with the tcR R package. The overlap coefficient, calculated on TCRB nucleotide sequences, was used to measure repertoire sharing. As a proxy for the pre-selection repertoire, out-of-frame TCRB sequences from naive cells were analyzed. TCRdb carries this immuneACCESS record with in-frame sequences only. Its versions omit some clonotypes, under half of them owing to an unresolved V gene in the studies checked, with the rest unexplained. That table supplies the V and J calls and clone size; D and trimming were determined from the DNA. The sample yields around 690,000 clones; 9.5% to 15% were counted once. Roughly 0.12% of the sample belongs to the ten largest clones.

Looking up the germline V gene (reference sequence) yields CDR1 DFQATT and CDR2 SNEGSKA. The CDR3 measures 11 amino acids from cysteine to phenylalanine. The sequence is cut down to CDR3 DNA, 33 bases in frame from base 1. The V and J ends are trimmed by 1 base and 5 bases, leaving 5 bases between them. On the study overall, not on this receptor specifically: At VDJ recombination sites, patients with type 1 diabetes made fewer insertions and deleted more nucleotides, a pattern implying thymic rearrangement abnormalities. HLA sub-analyses involved small numbers of individuals, so any influence of HLA type on TCRB rearrangement remained unresolved. A moderate but significant shortening of TCRB CDR3 length was observed in type 1 diabetes patients in all four CD4+ subsets. Shorter templates might have been favored by PCR, but patient and control samples were amplified and corrected together, so both groups would have been affected equally by any skew. Because cDNA was sequenced instead of genomic DNA, highly expressing activated cells could be over-represented, though the groups showed no difference in activation or CD3 levels. The naive, central memory and regulatory TCRB repertoires appeared to resemble one another more closely among patients than among healthy donors.

A single peripheral blood draw of about 116 mL on average was collected from each donor into heparinised tubes. A BD FACSAria II was used to sort naive, central memory, regulatory and stem cell-like memory CD4+ T cells with a panel that included CD45RO, CCR7, CD25, CD127, CD95 and CD27. Purity was above 98% for every sorted population. PBMCs were isolated immediately by Lymphoprep density gradient centrifugation and stained directly without culture. To minimize batch effects, samples were stained and sorted in pairs, one healthy donor with one patient per experiment. The table lists this clone with a few counts. Its antigen is not yet known. No per-base quality is available; no much larger clone lies one base away. This CDR3 is also generated by other DNA sequences in the sample.

The chain couples TRBV20-1 to TRBJ2-5, with no confident D gene call. The TCR comes from a man aged 25 to 40 with type 1 diabetes. The sample taken for sequencing was naive CD4+ T cells from blood. The cell subset or site label, as the study defines it: true naive CD4+ T cells. The nucleotide sequence is TGCAGTGCTAGAGGGGCCGAGACCCAGTACTTC. Its coded protein is CSARGAETQYF.